This T cell receptor (beta chain) was profiled in a study of T cell responses to AZD1222 COVID-19 vaccine. The study's findings and limits: Among spike-specific TCRs, nearly half reportedly target unmutated variant regions.

As concerns this clone: What it recognizes is unknown.

CDR3 length equals 14 residues. Germline CDR1 reads LNHDA; CDR2 reads SQIVND (reference sequence). With V trimmed by 7 bases and J by 10 bases, 12 bases remained unmatched. Produced via immunoSEQ multiplex PCR; TCRdb's table is partial and in-frame only. The sample records roughly 190,000 clones, just over 90% being singletons. The sequence was collected from an adult in good health. The chain links TRBV19 to TRBJ2-4; 8 bases match TRBD2. Sequencing used peripheral blood, obtained on day 0 of AZD1222 vaccination. The CDR3 nucleotides are TGTGCCAGTACGCGAGCGGGAGAAGGGAGGATTCAGTACTTC. It is translated as CASTRAGEGRIQYF.